The entry below gives a single TCR beta chain sequence along with its context. This record belongs to a study of T cells after somatic rescue of genetic block. The ends were cut back, 8 bases at V and 4 bases at J, with 12 bases in the middle. There are 13 residues in the CDR3. The germline V gene encodes CDR1 LNHDA and CDR2 SQIVND (reference sequence). Some clones are missing from TCRdb's copy, which holds only in-frame ones; the method was immunoSEQ multiplex PCR. Of some 14,000 clones listed, about 70% were seen once; the top ten hold 25% to 30%. The V gene is TRBV19, the J gene TRBJ1-5; unclear D gene. The sequence was obtained from a man aged 18 to 30. The specimen sequenced was peripheral blood mononuclear cells (PBMCs). The CDR3 reads CASSAARNQPQHF. The CDR3 DNA is TGTGCCAGTTCGGCAGCGCGAAATCAGCCCCAGCATTTT. Supplemented by reference TRBV19 and TRBJ1-5, the full variable domain reads DGGITQSPKYLFRKEGQNVTLSCEQNLNHDAMYWYRQDPGQGLRLIYYSQIVNDFQKGDIAEGYSVSREKKESFPLTVTSAQKNPTAFYLCASSAARNQPQHFGDGTRLSIL.